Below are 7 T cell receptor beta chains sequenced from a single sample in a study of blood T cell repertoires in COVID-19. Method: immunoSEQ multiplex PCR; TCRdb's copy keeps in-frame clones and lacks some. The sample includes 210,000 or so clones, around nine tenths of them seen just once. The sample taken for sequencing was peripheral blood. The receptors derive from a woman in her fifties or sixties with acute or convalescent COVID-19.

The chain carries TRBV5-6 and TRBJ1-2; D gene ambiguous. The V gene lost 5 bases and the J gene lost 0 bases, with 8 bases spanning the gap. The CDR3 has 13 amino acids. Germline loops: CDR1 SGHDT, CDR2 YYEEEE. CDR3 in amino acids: CASSPTSNYGYTF. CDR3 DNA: TGTGCCAGCAGTCCGACATCTAACTATGGCTACACCTTC.

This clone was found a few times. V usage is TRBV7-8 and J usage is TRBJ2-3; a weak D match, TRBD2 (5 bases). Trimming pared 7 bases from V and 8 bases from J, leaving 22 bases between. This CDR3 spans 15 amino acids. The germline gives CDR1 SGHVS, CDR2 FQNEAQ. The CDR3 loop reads CASTKSGIRSGTQYF. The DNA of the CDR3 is TGTGCCAGCACGAAGTCCGGGATAAGGTCGGGTACGCAGTATTTT.

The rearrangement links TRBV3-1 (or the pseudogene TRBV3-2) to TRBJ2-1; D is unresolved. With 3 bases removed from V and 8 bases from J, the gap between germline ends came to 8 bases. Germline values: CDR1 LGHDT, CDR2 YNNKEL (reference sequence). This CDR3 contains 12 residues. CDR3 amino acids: CASSQYQDEQFF. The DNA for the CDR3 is TGTGCCAGCAGCCAGTATCAGGATGAGCAGTTCTTC.

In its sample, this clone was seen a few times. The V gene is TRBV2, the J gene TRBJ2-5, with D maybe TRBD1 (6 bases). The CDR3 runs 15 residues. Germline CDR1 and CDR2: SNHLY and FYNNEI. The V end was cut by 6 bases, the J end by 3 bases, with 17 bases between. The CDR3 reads CASRGRTELKETQYF. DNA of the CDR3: TGTGCCAGCAGGGGCAGGACAGAACTAAAAGAGACCCAGTACTTC.

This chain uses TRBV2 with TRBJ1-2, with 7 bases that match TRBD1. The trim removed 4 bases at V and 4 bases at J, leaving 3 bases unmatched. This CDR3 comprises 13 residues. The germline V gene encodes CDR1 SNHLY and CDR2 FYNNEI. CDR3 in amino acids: CASSVQGIYGYTF. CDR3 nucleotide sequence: TGTGCCAGCAGTGTACAGGGGATCTATGGCTACACCTTC.

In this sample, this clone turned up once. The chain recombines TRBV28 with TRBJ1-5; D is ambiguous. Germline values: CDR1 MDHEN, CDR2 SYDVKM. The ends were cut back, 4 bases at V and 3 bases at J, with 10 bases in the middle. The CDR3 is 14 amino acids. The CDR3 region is CASSSTPNNQPQHF. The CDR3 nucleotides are TGTGCCAGCAGTTCAACACCGAACAATCAGCCCCAGCATTTT.

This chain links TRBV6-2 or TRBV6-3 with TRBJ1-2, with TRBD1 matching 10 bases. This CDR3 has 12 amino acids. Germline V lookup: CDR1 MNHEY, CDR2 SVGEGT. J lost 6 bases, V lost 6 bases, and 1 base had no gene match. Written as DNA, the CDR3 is TGTGCCAGCAGCGGGACAGGGGATGGCTACACCTTC. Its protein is CASSGTGDGYTF.